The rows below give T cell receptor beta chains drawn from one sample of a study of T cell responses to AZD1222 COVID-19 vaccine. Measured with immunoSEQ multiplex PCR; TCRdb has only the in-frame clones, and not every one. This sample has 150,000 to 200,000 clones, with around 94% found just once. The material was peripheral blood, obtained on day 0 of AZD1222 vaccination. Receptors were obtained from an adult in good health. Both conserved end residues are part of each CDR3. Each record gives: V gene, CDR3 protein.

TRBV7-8	CASSLVGGENQETQYF
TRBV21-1	CASKGVGVHYGYTF
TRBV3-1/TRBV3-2	CASSQDIQSPLHF
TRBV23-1	CASSRRGQGSGYTF
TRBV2	CASSVIVANTEAFF
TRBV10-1	CASSEVQLNTGELFF
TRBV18	CASSRGASSGNTIYF
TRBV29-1	CSVDWQGAGELFF
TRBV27	CASSTGFGAPLHF
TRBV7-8	CASSPGFSASPLHF
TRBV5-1	CASSFGDGYGYTF
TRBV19	CASKIAVRGMNTEAFF
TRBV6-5	CASSYSILGNTEAFF
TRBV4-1	CASSQDWTGVADTQYF
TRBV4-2	CASSQEPGFANEKLFF
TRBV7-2	CASSPGTDHPEAFF
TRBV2	CASTGRDQPQHF
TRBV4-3	CASSLLETGRSEAFF
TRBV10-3	CAISSSGGEDEQYF
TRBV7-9	CASSYQETQYF
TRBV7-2	CASSLMVAVDTQYF
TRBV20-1	CRQGLGETQYF
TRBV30	CAWTRGTDTQYF
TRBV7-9	CASSLRSLGLRPYGYTF
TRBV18	CASSPRRTGEGSEAFF
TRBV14	CASSHSFDEQFF
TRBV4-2	CASSQEAGETQYF
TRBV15	CATSADRSSGYTF
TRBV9	CASRGQGPNEKLFF
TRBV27	CASGTREGRNTQYF
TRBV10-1	CASSDGMEQYF
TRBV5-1	CASSLNYGTAPGGYTF
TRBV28	CASSTRTSGGDEQFF
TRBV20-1	CSASRERAVNSPLHF
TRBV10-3	CAISVDRGNTEAFF
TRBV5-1	CASSLGVRGRAEETQYF
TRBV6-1	CASSGGQNSGANVLTF
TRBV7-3	CASSLSASGTGGYTF
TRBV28	CASSGTGREKLFF
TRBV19	CASSSPGGNEKLFF
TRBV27	CASSLRWENQPQHF
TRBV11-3	CASSLDWTGGRLYNEQFF
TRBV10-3	CAISEGGGNEWNQPQHF
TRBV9	CASSVGQQTSYEQYF
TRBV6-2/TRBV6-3	CASSYSGGNSPLHF
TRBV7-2	CASSRGAVVENEQFF
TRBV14	CASSRGTRTSGTEAFF
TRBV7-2	CASSPRWQPGPKDYGYTF
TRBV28	CASSFQGEHGYTF
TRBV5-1	CASSPTVGGSNTEAFF
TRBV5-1	CASRERRRDRGWNEQFF
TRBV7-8	CASSLLSGIFVDEQFF
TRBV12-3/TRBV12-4	CASSLKWTQYF
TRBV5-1	CASSNDRGRGETQYF
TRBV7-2	CASSPGGGGWNIQYF
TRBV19	CASSIRGGANEKLFF
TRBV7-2	CASSLGGGQPQHF
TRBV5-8	CASSFSGTTSSYNSPLHF
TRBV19	CASSEQGRTTKRQPQHF